This TCR beta chain was documented in a study of blood T cell repertoires in COVID-19. Study details: In each case, the material was cDNA or gDNA derived from T cells, B-cell-depleted T cells, or PBMCs.

The assay was immunoSEQ multiplex PCR, and TCRdb's table has in-frame clones only and misses some. Of about 270,000 clones listed, 75% to 90% are singletons. The V and J ends lost 2 bases and 5 bases respectively, with 16 bases between them. The germline V gene encodes CDR1 MNHEY and CDR2 SMNVEV (reference sequence). The CDR3 spans 15 residues. Enrollees, about 18 to 89 years old, lived in approximately 25 US areas. The clonotype originates from a woman younger than 45 with acute COVID-19. The rearrangement joins TRBV27 to TRBJ2-7; tentative D call: TRBD1 (5 bases). The sequencing input was PBMCs or T cells enriched from blood (not recorded which). The DNA of the CDR3 is TGTGCCAGCAGTTTAGGGGCTTCCCGCCCTGACGAGCAGTACTTC. It codes for CASSLGASRPDEQYF.